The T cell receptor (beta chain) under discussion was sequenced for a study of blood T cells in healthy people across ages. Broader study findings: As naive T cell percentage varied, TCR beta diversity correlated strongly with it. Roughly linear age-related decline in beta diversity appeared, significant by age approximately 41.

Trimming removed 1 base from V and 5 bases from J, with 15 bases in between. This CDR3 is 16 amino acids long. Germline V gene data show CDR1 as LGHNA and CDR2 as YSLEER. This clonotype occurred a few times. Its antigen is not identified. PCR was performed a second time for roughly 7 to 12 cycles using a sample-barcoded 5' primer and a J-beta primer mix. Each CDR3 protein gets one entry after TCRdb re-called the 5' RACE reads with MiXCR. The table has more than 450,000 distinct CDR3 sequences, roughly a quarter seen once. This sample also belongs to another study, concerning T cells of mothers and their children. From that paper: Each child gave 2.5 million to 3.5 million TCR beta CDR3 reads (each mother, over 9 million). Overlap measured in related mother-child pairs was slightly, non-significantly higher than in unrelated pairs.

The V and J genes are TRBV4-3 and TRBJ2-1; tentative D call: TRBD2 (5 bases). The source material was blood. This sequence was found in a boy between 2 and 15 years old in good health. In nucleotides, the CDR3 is TGCGCCAGCAGCCAAGTTAGTCCTAGCAGACACAATGAGCAGTTCTTC. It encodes CASSQVSPSRHNEQFF.